This TCR beta chain derives from a study of blood T cells in healthy people across ages. V gave up 5 bases and J gave up 10 bases; unmatched junction bases: 15. The CDR3 is 16 amino acids. Germline CDR1 and CDR2: MNHEY and SMNVEV (reference sequence). This clonotype was detected a few times. The authors ran a second PCR of roughly 6 to 12 cycles using a sample-barcoded 5' primer and a J-beta primer mix. TCRdb used MiXCR to reprocess the 5' RACE reads, holding one entry per CDR3 protein. The repertoire holds over 600,000 distinct CDR3 sequences, 56% seen once, with roughly 24% in the top ten. The chain employs TRBV27 and TRBJ1-5; 9 nucleotides agree with TRBD1. The specimen was blood. The source of this sequence is a middle-aged man in good health. For the CDR3, the DNA is TGTGCCAGCAGTCCAACCGGGACAGGGACCAGGGGACCCCAGCATTTT. Its translation: CASSPTGTGTRGPQHF.